This entry describes one T cell receptor (beta chain). Germline loops: CDR1 SEHNR, CDR2 FQNEAQ (reference sequence). V dropped 5 bases and J dropped 10; count of bases not matched to a gene: 12. The CDR3 spans 15 residues. Deep was the level at which the assay was run. The repertoire was sequenced with immunoSEQ multiplex PCR; TCRdb's copy has only in-frame clones and lacks some. The sample carries hundreds of thousands of clones, roughly 84% recorded once. The entry originates in a study of shared clonotypes between healthy human individuals. The wider study: CD4 naive and memory got three plates each, CD8 naive two, CD8 memory one.

CD8 memory was a combination that joined CD45RO+ cells with CCR7-negative CD45RA+ TemRA cells. The sequence came from a man aged 18 to 30 in good health. This chain uses TRBV7-9 with TRBJ2-1, with 9 bases lining up with TRBD1. The specimen was memory CD8+ T cells sorted from blood. Subset described: CD45RO+ cells pooled with CCR7-negative TemRA cells. CDR3 DNA sequence: TGTGCCAGCAGCGGGGGGACAGGGAACTTTGACGAGCAGTTCTTC. This gives the protein CASSGGTGNFDEQFF.